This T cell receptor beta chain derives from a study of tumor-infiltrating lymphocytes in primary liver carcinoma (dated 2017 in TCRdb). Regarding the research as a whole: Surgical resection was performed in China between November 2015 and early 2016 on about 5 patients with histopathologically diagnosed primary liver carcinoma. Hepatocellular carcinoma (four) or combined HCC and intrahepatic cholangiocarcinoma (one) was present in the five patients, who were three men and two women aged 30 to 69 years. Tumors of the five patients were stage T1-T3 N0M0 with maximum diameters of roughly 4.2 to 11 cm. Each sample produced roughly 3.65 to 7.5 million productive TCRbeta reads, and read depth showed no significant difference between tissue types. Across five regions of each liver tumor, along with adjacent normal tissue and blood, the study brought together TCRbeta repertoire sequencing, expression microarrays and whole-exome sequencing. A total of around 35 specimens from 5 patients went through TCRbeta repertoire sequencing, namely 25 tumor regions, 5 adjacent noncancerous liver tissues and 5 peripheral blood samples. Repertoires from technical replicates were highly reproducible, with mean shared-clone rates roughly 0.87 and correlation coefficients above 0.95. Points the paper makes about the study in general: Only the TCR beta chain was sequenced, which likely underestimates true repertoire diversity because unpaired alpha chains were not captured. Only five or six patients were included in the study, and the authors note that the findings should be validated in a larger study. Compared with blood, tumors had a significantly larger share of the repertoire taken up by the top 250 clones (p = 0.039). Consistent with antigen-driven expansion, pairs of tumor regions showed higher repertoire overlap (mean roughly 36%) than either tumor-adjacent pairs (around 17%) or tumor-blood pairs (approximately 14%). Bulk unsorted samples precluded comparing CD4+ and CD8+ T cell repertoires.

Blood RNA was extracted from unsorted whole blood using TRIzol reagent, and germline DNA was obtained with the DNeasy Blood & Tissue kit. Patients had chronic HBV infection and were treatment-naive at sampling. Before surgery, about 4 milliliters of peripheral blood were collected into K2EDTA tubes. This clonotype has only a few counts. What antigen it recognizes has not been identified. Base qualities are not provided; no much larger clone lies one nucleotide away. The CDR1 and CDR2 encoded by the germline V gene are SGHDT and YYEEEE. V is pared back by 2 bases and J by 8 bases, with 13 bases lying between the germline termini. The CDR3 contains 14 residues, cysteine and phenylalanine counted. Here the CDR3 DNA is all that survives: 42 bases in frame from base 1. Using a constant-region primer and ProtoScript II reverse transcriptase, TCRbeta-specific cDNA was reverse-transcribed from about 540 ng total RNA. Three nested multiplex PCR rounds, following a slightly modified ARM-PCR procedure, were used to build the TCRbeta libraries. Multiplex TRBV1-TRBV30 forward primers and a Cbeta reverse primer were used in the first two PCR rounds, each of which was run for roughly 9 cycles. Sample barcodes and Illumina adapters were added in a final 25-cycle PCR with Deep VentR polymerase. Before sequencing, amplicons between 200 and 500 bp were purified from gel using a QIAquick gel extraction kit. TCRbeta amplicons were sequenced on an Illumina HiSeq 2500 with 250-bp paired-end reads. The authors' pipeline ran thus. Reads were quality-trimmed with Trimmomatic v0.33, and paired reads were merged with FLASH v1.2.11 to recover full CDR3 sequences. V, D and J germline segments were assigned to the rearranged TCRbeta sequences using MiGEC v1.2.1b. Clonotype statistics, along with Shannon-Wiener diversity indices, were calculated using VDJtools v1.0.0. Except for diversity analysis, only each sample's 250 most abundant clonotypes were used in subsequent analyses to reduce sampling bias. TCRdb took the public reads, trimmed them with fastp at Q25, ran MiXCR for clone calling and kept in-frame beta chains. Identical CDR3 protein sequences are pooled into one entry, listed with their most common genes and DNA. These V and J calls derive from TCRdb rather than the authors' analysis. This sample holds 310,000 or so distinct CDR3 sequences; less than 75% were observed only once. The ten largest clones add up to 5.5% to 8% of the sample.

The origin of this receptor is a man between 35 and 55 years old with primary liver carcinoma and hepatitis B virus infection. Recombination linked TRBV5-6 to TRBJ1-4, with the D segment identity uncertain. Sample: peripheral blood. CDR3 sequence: CASSFSMDVEKLFF. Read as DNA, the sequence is TGTGCCAGCAGCTTTTCTATGGATGTAGAAAAACTGTTTTTT.